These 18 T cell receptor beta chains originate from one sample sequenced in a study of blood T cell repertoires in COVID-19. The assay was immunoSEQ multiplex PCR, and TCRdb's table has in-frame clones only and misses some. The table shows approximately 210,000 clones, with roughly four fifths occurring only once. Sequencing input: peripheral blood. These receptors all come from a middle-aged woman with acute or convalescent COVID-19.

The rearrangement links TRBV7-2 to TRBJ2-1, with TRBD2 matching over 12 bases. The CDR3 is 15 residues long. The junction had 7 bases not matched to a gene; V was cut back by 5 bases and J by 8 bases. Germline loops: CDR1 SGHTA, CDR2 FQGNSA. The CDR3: CASSPAGLAGYEQFF. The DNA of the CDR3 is TGTGCCAGCAGCCCTGCGGGACTAGCGGGTTATGAGCAGTTCTTC.

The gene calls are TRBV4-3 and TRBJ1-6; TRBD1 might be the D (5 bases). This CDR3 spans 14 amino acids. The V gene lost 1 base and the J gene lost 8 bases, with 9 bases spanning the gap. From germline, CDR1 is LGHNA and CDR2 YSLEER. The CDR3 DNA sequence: TGCGCCAGCAGCCAAGGTTGGGGGGATTCACCCCTCCACTTT. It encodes CASSQGWGDSPLHF.

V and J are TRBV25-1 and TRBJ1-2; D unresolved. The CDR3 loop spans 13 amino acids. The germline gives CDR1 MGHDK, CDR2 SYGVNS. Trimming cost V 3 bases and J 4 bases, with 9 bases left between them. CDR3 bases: TGTGCCAGCAGTGATTCAGCGATCTATGGCTACACCTTC. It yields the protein CASSDSAIYGYTF.

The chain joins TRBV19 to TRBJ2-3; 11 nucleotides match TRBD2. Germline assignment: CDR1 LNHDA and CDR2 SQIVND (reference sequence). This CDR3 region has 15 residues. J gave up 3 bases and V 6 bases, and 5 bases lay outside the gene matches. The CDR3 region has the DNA TGTGCCAGTAGCCGACTAGCGGGGATGACAGATACGCAGTATTTT. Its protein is CASSRLAGMTDTQYF.

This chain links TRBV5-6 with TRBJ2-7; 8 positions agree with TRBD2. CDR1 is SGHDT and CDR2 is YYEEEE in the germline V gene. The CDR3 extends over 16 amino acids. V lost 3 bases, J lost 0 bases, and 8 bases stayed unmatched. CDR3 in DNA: TGTGCCAGCAGCTCTCGTAGCGGGGCGAGCTCCTACGAGCAGTACTTC. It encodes CASSSRSGASSYEQYF.

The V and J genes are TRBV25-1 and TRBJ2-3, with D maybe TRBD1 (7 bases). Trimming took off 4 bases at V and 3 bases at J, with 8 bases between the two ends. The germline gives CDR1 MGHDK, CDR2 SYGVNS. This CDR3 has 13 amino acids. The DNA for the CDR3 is TGTGCCAGCAGTGCAGGGGGGACAGATACGCAGTATTTT. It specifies CASSAGGTDTQYF. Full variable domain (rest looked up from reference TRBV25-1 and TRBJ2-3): EADIYQTPRYLVIGTGKKITLECSQTMGHDKMYWYQQDPGMELHLIHYSYGVNSTEKGDLSSESTVSRIRTEHFPLTLESARPSHTSQYLCASSAGGTDTQYFGPGTRLTVL.

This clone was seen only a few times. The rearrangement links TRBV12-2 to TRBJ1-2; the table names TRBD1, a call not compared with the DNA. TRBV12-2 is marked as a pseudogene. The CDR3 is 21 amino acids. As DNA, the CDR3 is TGTGCAAGTCGCTTAGCCTCCTTTCAATCCCCGGGACAGGGGATAAGCTATGGCTACACCTTC. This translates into CASRLASFQSPGQGISYGYTF.

The CDR3 loop is CASKGQGAGGYTF. Here the CDR3 DNA reads TGCGCCAGCAAGGGACAGGGGGCTGGCGGCTACACCTTC. This rearrangement joins TRBV10-2 to TRBJ1-2; 12 nucleotides line up with TRBD1. Germline V gives CDR1 WSHSY, CDR2 SAAADI. This CDR3 has 13 amino acids. With 7 bases clipped from V and 8 bases from J, the junction kept 5 bases outside the gene matches.

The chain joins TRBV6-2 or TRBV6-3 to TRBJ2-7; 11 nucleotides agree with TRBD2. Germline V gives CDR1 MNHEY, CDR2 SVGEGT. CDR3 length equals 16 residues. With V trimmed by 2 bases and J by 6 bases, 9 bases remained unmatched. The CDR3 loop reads CASSYLAGGSRFEQYF. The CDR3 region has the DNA TGTGCCAGCAGTTACCTAGCGGGGGGTTCTAGATTCGAGCAGTACTTC.

The CDR3 DNA reads TGTGCCAGCAGCACAGGGTCGGGCACTGAAGCTTTCTTT. Protein: CASSTGSGTEAFF. The chain couples TRBV12-3 or TRBV12-4 to TRBJ1-1; D perhaps matches TRBD1 (6 bases). V was pared by 6 bases and J by 4 bases, with 12 bases between. The CDR3 runs 13 residues.

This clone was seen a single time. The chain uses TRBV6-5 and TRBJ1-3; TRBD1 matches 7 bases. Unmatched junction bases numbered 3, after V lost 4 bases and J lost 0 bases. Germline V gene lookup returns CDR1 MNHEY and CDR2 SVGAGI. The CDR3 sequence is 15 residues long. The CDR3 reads CASSWQGVSGNTIYF. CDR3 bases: TGTGCCAGCAGTTGGCAGGGGGTCTCTGGAAACACCATATATTTT.

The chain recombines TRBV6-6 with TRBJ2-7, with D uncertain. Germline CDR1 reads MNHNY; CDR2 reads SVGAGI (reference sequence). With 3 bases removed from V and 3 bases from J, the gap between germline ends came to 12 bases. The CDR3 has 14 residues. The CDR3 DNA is TGTGCCAGCAGTTATTACGGCGGCGACTACGAGCAGTACTTC. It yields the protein CASSYYGGDYEQYF.

The CDR3 DNA reads TGTGCCAGCAGTTCGCCCGGGACAGGCGGTCTCAATCAGCCCCAGCATTTT. Protein: CASSSPGTGGLNQPQHF. This chain links TRBV27 with TRBJ1-5, with 8 nucleotides matching TRBD1. The CDR3 covers 17 residues. CDR1 and CDR2 from the germline V gene are MNHEY and SMNVEV (reference sequence). The V segment lost 4 bases and the J segment 3 bases; nucleotides outside the gene matches: 11.

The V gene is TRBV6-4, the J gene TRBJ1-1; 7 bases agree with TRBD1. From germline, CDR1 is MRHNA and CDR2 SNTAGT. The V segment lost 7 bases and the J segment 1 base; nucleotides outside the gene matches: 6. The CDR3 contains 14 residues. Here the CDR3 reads CASIWGQPNTEAFF. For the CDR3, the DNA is TGTGCCAGCATTTGGGGACAGCCGAACACTGAAGCTTTCTTT.

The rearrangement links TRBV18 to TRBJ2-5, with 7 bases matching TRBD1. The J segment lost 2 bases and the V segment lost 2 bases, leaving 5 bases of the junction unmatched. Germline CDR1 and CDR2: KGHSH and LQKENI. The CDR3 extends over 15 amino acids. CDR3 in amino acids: CASSPESGGQETQYF. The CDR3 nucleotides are TGTGCCAGCTCACCAGAGTCAGGGGGTCAAGAGACCCAGTACTTC.

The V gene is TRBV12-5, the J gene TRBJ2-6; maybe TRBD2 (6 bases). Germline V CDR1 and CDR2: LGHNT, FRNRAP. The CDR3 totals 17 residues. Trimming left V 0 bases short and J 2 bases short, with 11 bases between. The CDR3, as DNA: TGTGCTAGTGGTTTGGTACGGGGGACCGCTGGGGCCAACGTCCTGACTTTC. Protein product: CASGLVRGTAGANVLTF.

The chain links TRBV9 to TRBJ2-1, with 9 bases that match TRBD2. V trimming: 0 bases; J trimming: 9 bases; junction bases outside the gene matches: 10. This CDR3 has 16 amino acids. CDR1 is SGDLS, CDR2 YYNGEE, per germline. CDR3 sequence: CASSVDVSGSFGEQFF. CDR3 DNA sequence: TGTGCCAGCAGCGTAGATGTTAGCGGGAGCTTTGGTGAGCAGTTCTTC. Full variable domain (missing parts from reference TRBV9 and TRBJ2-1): DSGVTQTPKHLITATGQRVTLRCSPRSGDLSVYWYQQSLDQGLQFLIQYYNGEERAKGNILERFSAQQFPDLHSELNLSSLELGDSALYFCASSVDVSGSFGEQFFGPGTRLTVL.

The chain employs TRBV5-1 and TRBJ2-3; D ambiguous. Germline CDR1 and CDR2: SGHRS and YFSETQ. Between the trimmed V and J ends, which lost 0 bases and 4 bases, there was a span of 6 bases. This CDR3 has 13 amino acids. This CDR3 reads CASSLETADTQYF. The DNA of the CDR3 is TGCGCCAGCAGCTTGGAAACGGCAGATACGCAGTATTTT.